These T cell receptor beta chains were read from a single sample in a study of shared clonotypes between healthy human individuals. Here immunoSEQ multiplex PCR was the method, and the copy in TCRdb shows in-frame clones only, minus some. The sample shows more than 2,000,000 clones, 93% of them seen only once. The sequenced material came from naive CD4+ T cells from PBMCs. These receptors originate from a young man in good health. Some clones in this sample may be carry-over from other donors' samples. The CDR3 runs from the conserved cysteine through the conserved F or W. D genes are given only for firm matches. Rows give clone size only sometimes, using once, few, many, or a class for an expanded clone.

TRBV7-6,TRBJ2-3,16,-,-,TGTGCCAGCAGCCTTGCGGACTATTCTAGCACAGATACGCAGTATTTT,CASSLADYSSTDTQYF
TRBV6-1,TRBJ1-1,14,-,-,TGTGCCAGCACTCAACCGGGAGCACTTTATGAAGCTTTCTTT,CASTQPGALYEAFF
TRBV11-2,TRBJ2-7,16,-,-,TGTGCCAGCAGCCCCGGGCGCGGCAGGGTGCCCTACGAGCAGTACTTC,CASSPGRGRVPYEQYF
TRBV4-1,TRBJ1-6,18,-,-,TGCGCCAGCAGCCAAAGGACGGAAGGGAGCTCCTATAATTCACCCCTCCACTTT,CASSQRTEGSSYNSPLHF
TRBV9,TRBJ2-1,16,-,-,TGTGCCAGCAGCGTAGAGTGGGGCGCCCATGGAGGTGAGCAGTTCTTC,CASSVEWGAHGGEQFF
TRBV7-7,TRBJ2-7,14,-,TRBD2,TGTGCCAGCAGCTCCACTAGCGGGAGCTACGAGCAGTACTTC,CASSSTSGSYEQYF
TRBV19,TRBJ2-7,15,-,TRBD2,TGTGCCAGTAGTATGGGGGTTGGGAGGGCCTACGAGCAGTACTTC,CASSMGVGRAYEQYF
TRBV2,TRBJ2-5,13,-,-,TGTGCCAGCAGTGATGCAGCCCGGGAGACCCAGTACTTC,CASSDAARETQYF
TRBV5-1,TRBJ2-5,17,-,-,TGCGCCAGCAGCCCTCTGTTCAGCCAGCCGGAGCAAGAGACCCAGTACTTC,CASSPLFSQPEQETQYF
TRBV5-4,TRBJ2-2,16,-,-,TGTGCCAGCAGCTTTCGGGGGGCACCGAACACCGGGGAGCTGTTTTTT,CASSFRGAPNTGELFF
TRBV7-2,TRBJ1-4,14,-,-,TGTGCCAGCAGCTTAACGGCGGACAATGAAAAACTGTTTTTT,CASSLTADNEKLFF
TRBV5-1,TRBJ1-4,16,-,TRBD1,TGCGCCAGCAGGGGGACAGGGGCCGCTGGTGGTGAAAAACTGTTTTTT,CASRGTGAAGGEKLFF
TRBV27,TRBJ2-7,14,-,-,TGTGCCAGCCCCGACTGGAGAGAGGCCTACGAGCAGTACTTC,CASPDWREAYEQYF
TRBV6-5,TRBJ2-5,16,-,TRBD2,TGTGCCAGCAGTTACCGACTAGCGGGAGGAGCGGAGACCCAGTACTTC,CASSYRLAGGAETQYF
TRBV27,TRBJ2-7,15,-,TRBD2,TGTGCCAGCAGTTTGTCGCCCGGGAGGGCCTACGAGCAGTACTTC,CASSLSPGRAYEQYF
TRBV7-2,TRBJ2-1,14,-,-,TGTGCCAGCAGCTTAGGAGGGAGTTACAATGAGCAGTTCTTC,CASSLGGSYNEQFF
TRBV25-1,TRBJ2-3,14,once,-,TGTGCCAGCAGTGAACCGAGTGGGAGTGATACGCAGTATTTT,CASSEPSGSDTQYF
TRBV5-1,TRBJ2-7,18,-,TRBD1,TGCGCCAGCAGCTTCGGGACAGGGGGCGCTTTGGTCGCCTACGAGCAGTACTTC,CASSFGTGGALVAYEQYF
TRBV5-6,TRBJ2-7,13,-,-,TGTGCCAGCGGTGGGGGCAGGGCCTACGAGCAGTACTTC,CASGGGRAYEQYF
TRBV12-2,TRBJ2-5,17,-,-,TGTGCAAGTCGCTCCGCCGATTACGGAATTTACCAAGAGACCCAGTACTTC,CASRSADYGIYQETQYF
TRBV6-1,TRBJ2-1,15,-,TRBD2,TGTGCCAGCAGCTTCCAGAGCGGGGGAAACAATGAGCAGTTCTTC,CASSFQSGGNNEQFF
TRBV18,TRBJ1-1,13,-,-,TGTGCCAGCTCACCAGATTTAATGGGTGGCGCTTTCTTT,CASSPDLMGGAFF
TRBV7-7,TRBJ1-1,13,-,-,TGTGCCAGCAGCTTAGCCCTGGGGACTGAAGCTTTCTTT,CASSLALGTEAFF
TRBV7-9,TRBJ1-2,12,once,-,TGTGCCACCAGCTTATTACAGAATGGCTACACCTTC,CATSLLQNGYTF
TRBV19,TRBJ1-2,14,-,-,TGTGCCAGTAGTAAGGGGCAGGGCAGGGATGGCTACACCTTC,CASSKGQGRDGYTF
TRBV14,TRBJ1-1,17,-,TRBD1,TGTGCCAGCAGCCCGAGGGAGGACAGGCACCCGAACACTGAAGCTTTCTTT,CASSPREDRHPNTEAFF
TRBV4-1,TRBJ2-2,18,-,TRBD1,TGCGCCAGCAGCCAAGGGGATCGGGGGACAGGGGACACCGGGGAGCTGTTTTTT,CASSQGDRGTGDTGELFF
TRBV10-3,TRBJ1-1,13,few,-,TGTGCCATCAGTGGGGGTGGTGGACTTGAAGCTTTCTTT,CAISGGGGLEAFF
TRBV14,TRBJ2-7,13,-,-,TGTGCCAGCAGCCAAAGCCTATGGGGATGGCAGTACTTC,CASSQSLWGWQYF
TRBV10-3,TRBJ2-7,11,-,-,TGTGCCATCAGTGAGTGGGGCGAGCAGTACTTC,CAISEWGEQYF
TRBV5-4,TRBJ2-6,17,-,TRBD2,TGTGCCAGCAGCCAGGGACTAGCGGGGGGCCACGCTCCCTTCCTGACTTTC,CASSQGLAGGHAPFLTF
TRBV7-2,TRBJ2-3,15,-,-,TGTGCCAGCAGCTTAGGTGGGGGTATCACAGATACGCAGTATTTT,CASSLGGGITDTQYF
TRBV13,TRBJ2-5,15,-,TRBD2,TGTGCCAGCAGCGCACGACTAGCGGGAATGGAGACCCAGTACTTC,CASSARLAGMETQYF
TRBV11-2,TRBJ2-3,17,-,TRBD2,TGTGCCAGCAGCTTAGTCATTGCGGGAGGGCCCACAGATACGCAGTATTTT,CASSLVIAGGPTDTQYF
TRBV5-6,TRBJ1-4,15,-,TRBD1,TGTGCCAGCAGCCTGACAGGGGTCATTAATGAAAAACTGTTTTTT,CASSLTGVINEKLFF
TRBV5-1,TRBJ2-3,17,-,-,TGCGCCAGCAGCCCTTGGTTGGGCAGGGATCGCACAGATACGCAGTATTTT,CASSPWLGRDRTDTQYF
TRBV6-1,TRBJ2-7,14,-,TRBD1,TGTGCCAGCAGAGACCCGGGACAGAACTACGAGCAGTACTTC,CASRDPGQNYEQYF
TRBV6-1,TRBJ2-7,14,-,TRBD2,TGTGCCAGCAGTAGACTAGCGGGTACCTACGAGCAGTACTTC,CASSRLAGTYEQYF
TRBV9,TRBJ2-3,14,-,-,TGTGCCAGCAGCGTAGAGCACGACACAGATACGCAGTATTTT,CASSVEHDTDTQYF
TRBV7-8,TRBJ2-7,14,-,-,TGTGCCAGCAGCCAGGGCCCGGGCACCTACGAGCAGTACTTC,CASSQGPGTYEQYF
TRBV7-3,TRBJ2-2,14,-,-,TGTGCCAGCAGCTTGGGCAGGGACACCGGGGAGCTGTTTTTT,CASSLGRDTGELFF
TRBV29-1,TRBJ1-2,16,-,-,TGCAGCGGCGCCGGGCTCCGGGACATAACTAACTATGGCTACACCTTC,CSGAGLRDITNYGYTF
TRBV29-1,TRBJ2-5,13,-,-,TGCAGCGTTGCGGTTCGGACACAAGAGACCCAGTACTTC,CSVAVRTQETQYF
TRBV2,TRBJ2-7,15,-,TRBD1,TGTGCCAGCAGCATATGGGGACAGGGCCCCTACGAGCAGTACTTC,CASSIWGQGPYEQYF
TRBV28,TRBJ2-1,16,-,TRBD2,TGTGCCAGCAGTCCCCCTACCGGGACTAGCGTAAATGAGCAGTTCTTC,CASSPPTGTSVNEQFF
TRBV5-4,TRBJ2-1,11,-,-,TGTGCCAGCAGCGGGAACAATGAGCAGTTCTTC,CASSGNNEQFF
TRBV10-2,TRBJ2-5,12,-,-,TGCGCCAGCAGTTCCAGCCAAGAGACCCAGTACTTC,CASSSSQETQYF